This TCR beta chain was retrieved from a study of blood T cell repertoires in COVID-19. Study details: Sources were T cells, B-cell-depleted T cells, or PBMCs; the material itself was cDNA or gDNA.

The protocol was immunoSEQ multiplex PCR, while the TCRdb copy is restricted to in-frame clones and leaves out a portion. The sample carries about 59,000 clones, 79% recorded once. In its sample, this clone was seen once. Per germline, CDR1 SGDLS and CDR2 YYNGEE. Trimming left V 5 bases short and J 5 bases short, with 21 bases between. This CDR3 is 16 amino acids long. The specimen sequenced was peripheral blood. The origin of this receptor is a man in his 60s with acute or convalescent COVID-19. The V gene is TRBV9, the J gene TRBJ2-3, with D possibly being TRBD2 (7 bases). This CDR3 reads CASSRRGEGIIDTQYF. CDR3 nucleotides: TGTGCCAGCAGTCGAAGGGGGGAGGGGATCATAGATACGCAGTATTTT.